This paragraph covers one T cell receptor (beta chain) sequence. The antigen remains undetermined. This CDR3 contains 14 residues. From germline, CDR1 is MNHEY and CDR2 SMNVEV (reference sequence). Trimming pared 4 bases from V and 4 bases from J, leaving 11 bases between. Original analysis: Filtering differed because ImmunoSEQ produced junction-only sequences that carried no quality scores. Measured with immunoSEQ multiplex PCR; TCRdb has only the in-frame clones, and not every one. D and trimming were read from the DNA, whereas the V and J calls and clone size are those reported in that table. The sample gives some 2.1 million clones, roughly 93% of which show up once; approximately 1.7% is in the top ten. It was CD45RO-negative cells, positively selected for CCR7, that made up naive CD8 cells, with terminally differentiated effector memory CD45RA+ cells excluded. This entry belongs to a study of shared clonotypes between healthy human individuals. Study-wide findings and caveats: All-four-donor shared clonotypes had higher generation probabilities than non-shared clonotypes did. In the sorted subsets, rarefaction showed sequencing was incomplete despite large depth.

Material: naive CD8+ T cells from PBMCs. The chain has TRBV27 and TRBJ2-4; weak D call: TRBD1 (5 bases). The receptor was derived from a man aged 18 to 30 in good health. Some clones in this sample may be carry-over from other donors' samples. This CDR3 is CASSYRDRKNIQYF. In DNA, the CDR3 is TGTGCCAGCAGTTACCGTGACAGAAAAAACATTCAGTACTTC.